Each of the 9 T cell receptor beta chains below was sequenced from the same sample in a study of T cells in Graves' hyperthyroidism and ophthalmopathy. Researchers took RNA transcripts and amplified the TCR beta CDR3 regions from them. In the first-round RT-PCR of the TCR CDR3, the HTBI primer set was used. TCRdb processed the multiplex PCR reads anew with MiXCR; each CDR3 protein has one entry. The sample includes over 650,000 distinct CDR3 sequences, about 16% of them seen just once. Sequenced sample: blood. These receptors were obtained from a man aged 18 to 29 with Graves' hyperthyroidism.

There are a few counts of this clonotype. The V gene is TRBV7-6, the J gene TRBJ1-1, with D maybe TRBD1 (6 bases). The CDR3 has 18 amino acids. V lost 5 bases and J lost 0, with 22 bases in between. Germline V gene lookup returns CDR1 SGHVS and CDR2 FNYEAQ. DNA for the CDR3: TGTGCCAGCAGCGTTACTCAGGGGACCTGGCGGATGAACACTGAAGCTTTCTTT. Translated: CASSVTQGTWRMNTEAFF.

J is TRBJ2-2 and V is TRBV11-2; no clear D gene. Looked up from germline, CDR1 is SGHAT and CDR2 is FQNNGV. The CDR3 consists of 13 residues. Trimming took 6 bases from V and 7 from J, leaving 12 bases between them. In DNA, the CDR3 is TGTGCCAGCAGTAGGCGCCTCGACGGGGAGCTGTTTTTT. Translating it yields CASSRRLDGELFF.

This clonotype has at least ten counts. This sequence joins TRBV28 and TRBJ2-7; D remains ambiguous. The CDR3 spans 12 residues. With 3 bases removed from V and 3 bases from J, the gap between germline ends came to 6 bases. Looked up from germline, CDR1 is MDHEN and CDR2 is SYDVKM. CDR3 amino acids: CASSFGFYEQYF. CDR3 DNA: TGTGCCAGCAGTTTCGGCTTCTACGAGCAGTACTTC. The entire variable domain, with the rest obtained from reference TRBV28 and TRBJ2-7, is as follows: DVKVTQSSRYLVKRTGEKVFLECVQDMDHENMFWYRQDPGLGLRLIYFSYDVKMKEKGDIPEGYSVSREKKERFSLILESASTNQTSMYLCASSFGFYEQYFGPGTRLTVT.

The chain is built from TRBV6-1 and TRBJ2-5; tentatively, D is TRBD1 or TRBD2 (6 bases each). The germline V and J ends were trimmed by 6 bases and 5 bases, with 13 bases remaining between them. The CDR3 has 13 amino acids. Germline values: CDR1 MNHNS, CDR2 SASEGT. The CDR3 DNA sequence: TGTGCCAGCAGCTTAGGGGGGCACGAGACCCAGTACTTC. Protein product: CASSLGGHETQYF.

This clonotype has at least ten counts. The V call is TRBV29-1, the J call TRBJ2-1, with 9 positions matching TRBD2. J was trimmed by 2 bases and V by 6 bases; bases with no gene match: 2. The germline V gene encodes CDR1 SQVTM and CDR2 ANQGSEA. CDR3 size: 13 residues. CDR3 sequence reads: CSVSSGAYNEQFF. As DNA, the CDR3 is TGCAGCGTATCTAGCGGGGCCTACAATGAGCAGTTCTTC.

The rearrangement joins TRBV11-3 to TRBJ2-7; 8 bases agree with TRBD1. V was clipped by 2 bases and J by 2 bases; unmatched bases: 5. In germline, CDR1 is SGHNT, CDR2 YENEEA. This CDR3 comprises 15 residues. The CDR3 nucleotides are TGTGCCAGCAGCTTAACCCGGACAGGGCCCTACGAGCAGTACTTC. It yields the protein CASSLTRTGPYEQYF.

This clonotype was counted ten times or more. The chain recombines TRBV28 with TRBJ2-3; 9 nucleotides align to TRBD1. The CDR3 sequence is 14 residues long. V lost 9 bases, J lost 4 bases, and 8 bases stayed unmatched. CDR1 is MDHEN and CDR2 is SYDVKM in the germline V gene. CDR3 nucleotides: TGTGCCAGTTGGGGGGGACAGGGAGCAGATACGCAGTATTTT. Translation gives CASWGGQGADTQYF.

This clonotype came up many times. CDR3 sequence (DNA): TGTGCCAGCAGCCCTTCTGGGACAGGGGATCAGACCCAGTACTTC. Translation: CASSPSGTGDQTQYF. The chain recombines TRBV12-3 or TRBV12-4 with TRBJ2-5, with 10 bases fitting TRBD1. The V gene end was trimmed by 6 bases and the J gene end by 6 bases; junction bases not matched to a gene: 10. The CDR3 sequence is 15 residues long.

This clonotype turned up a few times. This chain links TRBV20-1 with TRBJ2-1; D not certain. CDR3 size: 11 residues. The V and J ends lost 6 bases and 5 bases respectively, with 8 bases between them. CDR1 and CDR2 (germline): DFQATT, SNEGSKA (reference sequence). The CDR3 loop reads CSARPDNEQFF. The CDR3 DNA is TGCAGTGCCAGACCAGACAATGAGCAGTTCTTC.